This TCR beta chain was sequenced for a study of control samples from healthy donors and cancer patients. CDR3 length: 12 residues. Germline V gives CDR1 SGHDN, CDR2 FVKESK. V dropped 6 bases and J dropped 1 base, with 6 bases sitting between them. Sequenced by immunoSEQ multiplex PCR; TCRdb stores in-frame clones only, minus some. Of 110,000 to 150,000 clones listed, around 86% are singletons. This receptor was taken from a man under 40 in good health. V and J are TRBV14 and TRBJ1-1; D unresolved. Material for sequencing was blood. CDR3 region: CASRGSNTEAFF. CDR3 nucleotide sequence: TGTGCCAGCAGGGGGTCGAACACTGAAGCTTTCTTT.